These 10 T cell receptor beta chains were sequenced from one sample in a study of glioma-infiltrating T cells after dendritic cell vaccination (dated by TCRdb to the mid-2010s). Libraries came from the immunoSEQ multiplex PCR assay. The table comes from immuneACCESS by way of TCRdb, which keeps in-frame sequences with V and J called. Part of the clones is missing from these tables; in studies checked, under half for an unresolved V gene and the rest for unknown reasons. Present in this sample are tens of thousands of clones, 85% to 90% of which were seen just once. The top ten clones comprise approximately 10% of the sample. The specimen comprised blood, sampled before dendritic cell vaccination. Receptors were obtained from a human donor with glioblastoma.

The V and J genes are TRBV5-1 and TRBJ2-1; D is undetermined. V lost 4 bases and J lost 8, with 13 bases in between. The CDR3 is 13 amino acids. The V gene's germline CDR1 is SGHRS and CDR2 YFSETQ. The chain's CDR3 is CASSLILTDEQFF. CDR3 nucleotide sequence: TGCGCCAGCAGCCTAATACTTACGGATGAGCAGTTCTTC.

J is TRBJ2-7 and V is TRBV7-9, with D possibly TRBD2 on 6 matching bases. Trimming took off 3 bases at V and 2 bases at J, with 14 bases between the two ends. Germline lookup yields CDR1 SEHNR and CDR2 FQNEAQ (reference sequence). The CDR3 is made up of 15 amino acids. In DNA form, the CDR3 reads TGTGCCAGCAGCTTCGCGCGCGGGATAACCTACGAGCAGTACTTC. Translated: CASSFARGITYEQYF.

This chain joins TRBV28 and TRBJ1-5; D is ambiguous. The V gene lost 5 bases and the J gene lost 1 base, with 12 bases spanning the gap. Germline loops: CDR1 MDHEN, CDR2 SYDVKM. CDR3 length: 15 amino acids. CDR3 loop: CASSPPFGSNQPQHF. The CDR3, as DNA: TGTGCCAGCAGTCCCCCCTTCGGGAGCAATCAGCCCCAGCATTTT.

The V gene is TRBV11-3, the J gene TRBJ2-5, with TRBD2 as a possible D gene (7 bases). Germline V gene sequence: CDR1 SGHNT, CDR2 YENEEA. Trimming left V 5 bases short and J 11 bases short, with 18 bases between. This CDR3 spans 13 amino acids. CDR3 sequence reads: CASSLAGEGEQYF. Written as DNA, the CDR3 is TGTGCCAGCAGCCTCGCGGGGGAGGGGGAGCAGTACTTC.

This clone occurred once. This rearrangement joins TRBV30 to TRBJ2-7, with 7 bases aligning to TRBD1. J gave up 1 base and V 5 bases, and 11 bases lay outside the gene matches. The CDR3 is 15 amino acids. Germline-derived CDR1 and CDR2 are GTSNPN and SVGIG (reference sequence). CDR3 coding DNA: TGTGCCTGGGGCCCCGGGACAGTCGCGTCCTACGAGCAGTACTTC. Translated, it gives CAWGPGTVASYEQYF.

This clone has more than one count but fewer than ten. V usage is TRBV30 and J usage is TRBJ2-7; no clear D gene. There are 14 residues in the CDR3. The germline V gene has CDR1 GTSNPN and CDR2 SVGIG (reference sequence). V was clipped by 0 bases and J by 2 bases, with 11 bases between them. The CDR3 reads CAWSVEQVTYEQYF. The CDR3 DNA follows: TGTGCCTGGAGTGTCGAGCAGGTGACCTACGAGCAGTACTTC.

The genes are TRBV19 and TRBJ2-1; D ambiguous. CDR1 and CDR2 (germline): LNHDA, SQIVND (reference sequence). Trimming took 7 bases from V and 0 from J, leaving 13 bases between them. CDR3 length: 15 amino acids. The CDR3 is CASTLGLASYNEQFF. In DNA form, the CDR3 reads TGTGCCAGTACCTTGGGCCTGGCCTCCTACAATGAGCAGTTCTTC.

V and J are TRBV10-3 and TRBJ2-7, with 9 bases aligning to TRBD1. With V trimmed by 7 bases and J by 5 bases, 9 bases remained unmatched. This CDR3 region has 14 residues. Germline V gene lookup returns CDR1 ENHRY and CDR2 SYGVKD. CDR3 bases: TGTGCCATCACTCCGGGACAGGGTATCAACGAGCAGTACTTC. Amino acids: CAITPGQGINEQYF.

The rearrangement links TRBV4-1 to TRBJ2-5; 13 positions agree with TRBD2. V lost 3 bases and J lost 3; bases outside the gene matches: 7. The CDR3 extends over 17 amino acids. Germline assignment: CDR1 MGHRA and CDR2 YSYEKL. CDR3 DNA: TGCGCCAGCAGCCACCACTCCGGGACTAGCGGGGAAGAGACCCAGTACTTC. This translates into CASSHHSGTSGEETQYF.

This chain joins TRBV4-3 and TRBJ1-3, with TRBD1 as a possible D gene (5 bases). The CDR3 runs to 13 residues. V lost 0 bases and J 8 bases, leaving 8 bases between the germline ends. CDR1 and CDR2 (germline): LGHNA, YSLEER. The CDR3 protein is CASSQDLGHTIYF. The DNA for the CDR3 is TGCGCCAGCAGCCAAGATTTGGGGCACACCATATATTTT.